These 3 T cell receptor beta chains share one sample of origin, sequenced in a study of T cell changes during pregnancy in multiple sclerosis. The data were produced by immunoSEQ multiplex PCR, yet TCRdb's version contains in-frame clones alone and is incomplete. Seen here are some 46,000 clones, roughly 92% observed once, and the top ten hold approximately 1.2%. What was sequenced was peripheral blood. The receptor set was obtained from a female donor with multiple sclerosis, enrolled in a pregnancy study.

The chain is built from TRBV18 and TRBJ1-5, with 10 bases fitting TRBD1. The CDR3 totals 15 residues. With V trimmed by 2 bases and J by 7 bases, 5 bases remained unmatched. The germline V gene has CDR1 KGHSH and CDR2 LQKENI. The CDR3 DNA follows: TGTGCCAGCTCACCAGGGACAGGGGCGGTACAGCCCCAGCATTTT. Amino acids: CASSPGTGAVQPQHF.

This rearrangement joins TRBV30 to TRBJ2-7, with 8 positions matching TRBD1. The CDR3 runs 15 residues. CDR1 is GTSNPN, CDR2 SVGIG, per germline (reference sequence). V dropped 0 bases and J dropped 6; count of bases not matched to a gene: 10. The CDR3 DNA is TGTGCCTGGAGTGTAAGGGGGACAGGCCAGGCCGAGCAGTACTTC. It yields the protein CAWSVRGTGQAEQYF.

CDR3 sequence reads: CASRLEADTEAFF. The CDR3 bases are TGTGCCAGCAGGTTGGAGGCGGACACTGAAGCTTTCTTT. This chain joins TRBV28 and TRBJ1-1; D gene uncertain. This CDR3 is built from 13 residues. Per germline, CDR1 MDHEN and CDR2 SYDVKM. Trimming removed 6 bases at V and 3 bases at J, with 11 bases between.